The 24 T cell receptor beta chains presented below share a single source sample, sequenced in a study of response to subunit inactivated influenza vaccine (dated by TCRdb to the late 2010s). The time point label corresponds to: approximately 45 days after influenza vaccine administration. Library preparation was by RT-PCR. The instrument given in TCRdb is Illumina HiSeq 2500. Starting from the raw public reads, TCRdb applied fastp trimming at Q25, assembled clones with MiXCR and retained in-frame beta chains. A single entry per CDR3 protein holds the most common genes and DNA from its merged rows. For this sample the table gives a few hundred thousand distinct CDR3 sequences, of which 11% were detected only once. Together, the top ten hold approximately 12% of the sample. Sequenced here: PBMCs from blood, sampled about 40 days after vaccination. The source of these receptors is a man aged 45-65 years who received an inactivated influenza vaccine. Donor details come from another sample of the same person, matched by shared clones.

This clonotype has ten or more counts. The J gene is TRBJ2-1, the V gene TRBV12-3 or TRBV12-4; 10 bases fit TRBD1. Trimming cost V 3 bases and J 4 bases; bases outside gene matches: 3. The length of the CDR3 is 15 residues. CDR3 nucleotide sequence: TGTGCCAGCAGTTTTGGGACAGGGGTTTACAATGAGCAGTTCTTC. Amino acids: CASSFGTGVYNEQFF.

The rearrangement uses TRBV2 and TRBJ2-6; D remains unclear. Germline V gives CDR1 SNHLY, CDR2 FYNNEI. The CDR3 totals 14 residues. Deletions cut 8 bases from V and 0 bases from J, with 8 bases between. CDR3 residues: CASGPSSGANVLTF. The CDR3 DNA reads TGTGCCAGCGGGCCGAGCTCTGGGGCCAACGTCCTGACTTTC.

At least ten counts were recorded for this clonotype. This sequence joins TRBV7-2 and TRBJ2-5, with D tentatively TRBD1 (6 bases). CDR1 is SGHTA and CDR2 is FQGNSA in the germline V gene. The length of the CDR3 is 13 residues. V lost 3 bases to trimming and J lost 5 bases, with 10 bases between them. The CDR3 nucleotides read TGTGCCAGCAGCTTTTGGGGGCGGGAGACCCAGTACTTC. This sequence encodes CASSFWGRETQYF.

The chain recombines TRBV28 with TRBJ2-1; D unclear. Germline V lookup: CDR1 MDHEN, CDR2 SYDVKM. This CDR3 contains 13 residues. Trimming took 6 bases from V and 7 from J, leaving 13 bases between them. In DNA, the CDR3 is TGTGCCAGCAGCCCGTCCCCACCGAATGAGCAGTTCTTC. It codes for CASSPSPPNEQFF.

The chain recombines TRBV20-1 with TRBJ1-3; possible D gene TRBD1, 5 bases. Germline-derived CDR1 and CDR2 are DFQATT and SNEGSKA (reference sequence). The germline V and J ends were trimmed by 5 bases and 0 bases, with 11 bases remaining between them. The CDR3 covers 14 residues. Written as DNA, the CDR3 is TGCAGTGCTCGCCCGGGGGGCTCTGGAAACACCATATATTTT. Amino acids: CSARPGGSGNTIYF.

This clonotype was counted a few times. The chain recombines TRBV20-1 with TRBJ2-1; 8 bases are a match to TRBD2. The CDR3 is 15 amino acids. V was pared by 1 base and J by 3 bases, with 5 bases of the junction left unmatched. The germline V gene encodes CDR1 DFQATT and CDR2 SNEGSKA (reference sequence). The CDR3 DNA sequence: TGCAGTGCTAGAGGGTTAGCGGGATACTACAATGAGCAGTTCTTC. Translation gives CSARGLAGYYNEQFF.

The table lists this clonotype with a few counts. The chain carries TRBV29-1 and TRBJ2-5, with no clear D. Between the trimmed V and J ends, which lost 7 bases and 5 bases, there was a span of 8 bases. The germline gives CDR1 SQVTM, CDR2 ANQGSEA. The CDR3 is made up of 10 amino acids. The CDR3 region is CSGLRETQYF. In nucleotides, the CDR3 is TGCAGCGGGCTTCGGGAGACCCAGTACTTC. The variable domain in full, completed from reference TRBV29-1 and TRBJ2-5, reads SAVISQKPSRDICQRGTSLTIQCQVDSQVTMMFWYRQQPGQSLTLIATANQGSEATYESGFVIDKFPISRPNLTFSTLTVSNMSPEDSSIYLCSGLRETQYFGPGTRLLVL.

Of note for this clonotype: The junction departs from the called germline gene at one end, perhaps through a read error. The chain employs TRBV14 and TRBJ2-1; 9 bases fit TRBD2. Germline V CDR1 and CDR2: SGHDN, FVKESK. The CDR3 runs to 16 residues. In DNA, the CDR3 is TGTGCCAGTAGCCGGTTCACTAGCGGGCCTAACAATGAGCAGTTCTTC. It is translated as CASSRFTSGPNNEQFF.

This sequence joins TRBV6-1 and TRBJ2-2, with 7 bases aligning to TRBD1. The V segment lost 5 bases and the J segment 5 bases; nucleotides outside the gene matches: 14. This CDR3 has 17 amino acids. The germline gives CDR1 MNHNS, CDR2 SASEGT. The CDR3 coding sequence is TGTGCCAGCAGTCCTGAAGGGGGCACGCGGGTAACCGGGGAGCTGTTTTTT. Its translation: CASSPEGGTRVTGELFF.

This clonotype was observed a handful of times. The chain carries TRBV4-3 and TRBJ2-3; maybe TRBD1 (5 bases). Per the germline V gene, CDR1 is LGHNA and CDR2 is YSLEER. CDR3 length equals 14 residues. V was shortened by 0 bases and J by 3 bases, with 7 bases between the two germline ends. Here the CDR3 DNA reads TGCGCCAGCAGCCAAGACAGGGAAACAGATACGCAGTATTTT. It yields the protein CASSQDRETDTQYF.

This clonotype was counted between two and nine times. The rearrangement links TRBV12-3 or TRBV12-4 to TRBJ1-1, with D maybe TRBD1 (5 bases). V lost 1 base to trimming and J lost 5 bases, with 11 bases between them. The CDR3 has 14 residues. CDR3 loop: CASSLGGGGTEAFF. Here the CDR3 DNA reads TGTGCCAGCAGTTTAGGTGGGGGTGGTACTGAAGCTTTCTTT.

The genes are TRBV5-1 and TRBJ2-5; 10 nucleotides line up with TRBD2. The CDR3 has 15 residues. Germline lookup yields CDR1 SGHRS and CDR2 YFSETQ. The V and J ends lost 0 bases and 4 bases, in that order; junction bases with no gene match: 3. The CDR3 region is CASSLAGTSAETQYF. The CDR3, as DNA: TGCGCCAGCAGCTTGGCCGGGACTAGCGCAGAGACCCAGTACTTC.

This clonotype has only a few counts. This rearrangement joins TRBV24-1 to TRBJ2-5; D remains unclear. Trimming removed 1 base at V and 4 bases at J, with 3 bases between. The CDR3 totals 12 residues. Germline assignment: CDR1 KGHDR and CDR2 SFDVKD. The CDR3 bases are TGTGCCACCAGTGATTTTCTAGAGACCCAGTACTTC. Its protein is CATSDFLETQYF.

This clonotype showed up many times. The gene calls are TRBV5-1 and TRBJ2-2; 7 bases match TRBD1. This CDR3 has 14 residues. The germline V gene has CDR1 SGHRS and CDR2 YFSETQ. After removal of 0 bases from V and 4 bases from J, the junction contained 0 bases not matched to a gene. The CDR3 reads CASSLDRGTGELFF. The DNA of the CDR3 is TGCGCCAGCAGCTTGGACAGGGGCACCGGGGAGCTGTTTTTT.

V is TRBV3-1 and J is TRBJ2-2, with TRBD2 matching 8 bases. CDR1 LGHDT and CDR2 YNNKEL come from the germline V gene (reference sequence). The V segment lost 10 bases and the J segment 4 bases; nucleotides outside the gene matches: 11. This CDR3 spans 15 amino acids. The chain's CDR3 is CATSQAGAVTGELFF. CDR3 DNA sequence: TGTGCCACCTCCCAAGCGGGGGCGGTCACCGGGGAGCTGTTTTTT.

This clonotype was counted a few times. This chain links TRBV3-1 with TRBJ2-5, with 9 bases fitting TRBD2. Per the germline V gene, CDR1 is LGHDT and CDR2 is YNNKEL (reference sequence). Unmatched junction bases numbered 1, after V lost 1 base and J lost 1 base. This CDR3 contains 15 residues. The CDR3 bases are TGTGCCAGCAGCCAAGCTAGCGGGGCCCAAGAGACCCAGTACTTC. Its protein is CASSQASGAQETQYF.

In its sample, this clonotype was seen a few times. This chain uses TRBV20-1 with TRBJ2-5; maybe TRBD1 (5 bases). CDR3 length: 13 residues. Germline CDR1 is DFQATT and CDR2 is SNEGSKA (reference sequence). Trimming shortened V by 3 bases and J by 5 bases, and 13 bases separated the two germline ends. CDR3: CSARARVGETQYF. Written as DNA, the CDR3 is TGCAGTGCTAGGGCCAGGGTCGGGGAGACCCAGTACTTC.

V and J are TRBV6-1 and TRBJ1-4; D is perhaps TRBD1 (5 bases). CDR1 and CDR2 from the germline V gene are MNHNS and SASEGT. The CDR3 has 13 amino acids. Trimming cost V 5 bases and J 8 bases, with 12 bases left between them. CDR3 region: CASSTGGAEKLFF. The CDR3 DNA reads as TGTGCCAGCAGTACGGGTGGGGCAGAAAAACTGTTTTTT.

This clonotype was counted only a few times. This chain links TRBV5-1 with TRBJ2-2, with D possibly called TRBD1 or TRBD2 (5 bases each). This CDR3 is 15 amino acids long. Germline loops: CDR1 SGHRS, CDR2 YFSETQ. The germline V and J ends were trimmed by 7 bases and 4 bases, with 17 bases remaining between them. The CDR3 region is CASAMVAGSTGELFF. The CDR3 bases are TGCGCCAGCGCCATGGTGGCAGGGAGCACCGGGGAGCTGTTTTTT. Full variable domain (rest looked up from reference TRBV5-1 and TRBJ2-2): KAGVTQTPRYLIKTRGQQVTLSCSPISGHRSVSWYQQTPGQGLQFLFEYFSETQRNKGNFPGRFSGRQFSNSRSEMNVSTLELGDSALYLCASAMVAGSTGELFFGEGSRLTVL.

This clonotype was seen repeatedly, ten times or more. This chain uses TRBV5-5 with TRBJ1-1; perhaps TRBD1 as D (5 bases). V lost 7 bases and J 5 bases, leaving 15 bases between the germline ends. The CDR3 consists of 13 residues. Germline assignment: CDR1 SGHKS and CDR2 YYEKEE (reference sequence). The CDR3 is CASGGGAGTEAFF. The CDR3 DNA sequence: TGTGCCAGCGGCGGGGGTGCGGGAACTGAAGCTTTCTTT.

The rearrangement uses TRBV28 and TRBJ1-3; D remains unclear. This CDR3 comprises 14 residues. The germline V gene has CDR1 MDHEN and CDR2 SYDVKM. The ends were cut back, 5 bases at V and 8 bases at J, with 16 bases in the middle. The CDR3 bases are TGTGCCAGCAGTACCGGACCCCACGGGGACACCATATATTTT. Encoded protein: CASSTGPHGDTIYF.

This clonotype was counted between two and nine times. The CDR3 sequence: CASSLIPLAGGIRSTDTQYF. In nucleotides, the CDR3 is TGTGCCAGCAGCTTAATCCCCTTAGCGGGAGGGATCCGTAGCACAGATACGCAGTATTTT. The gene calls are TRBV11-1 and TRBJ2-3; TRBD2 agrees at 11 bases. This CDR3 has 20 amino acids. V gave up 2 bases and J gave up 0 bases; unmatched junction bases: 13. CDR1 and CDR2 from the germline V gene are SGHAT and FQDESV (reference sequence). Looking up the rest from reference TRBV11-1 and TRBJ2-3 gives the full variable domain: EAEVAQSPRYKITEKSQAVAFWCDPISGHATLYWYRQILGQGPELLVQFQDESVVDDSQLPKDRFSAERLKGVDSTLKIQPAELGDSAMYLCASSLIPLAGGIRSTDTQYFGPGTRLTVL.

The chain is built from TRBV28 and TRBJ2-7; 7 bases map to TRBD2. CDR1 is MDHEN and CDR2 is SYDVKM in the germline V gene. The CDR3 runs to 16 residues. J was trimmed by 1 base and V by 2 bases; bases with no gene match: 8. The CDR3 loop is CASSLDVGGLSYEQYF. Here the CDR3 DNA reads TGTGCCAGCAGTTTAGATGTCGGGGGGTTGTCCTACGAGCAGTACTTC.

This clonotype was detected only a few times. The chain joins TRBV5-1 to TRBJ2-3; either TRBD1 or TRBD2 may fit D (5 bases each). V was pared by 0 bases and J by 4 bases, with 12 bases between. Germline CDR1 SGHRS, CDR2 YFSETQ. The CDR3 extends over 15 amino acids. In nucleotides, the CDR3 is TGCGCCAGCAGCTTGGGGGGACGAGGGGCAGATACGCAGTATTTT. Its translation is CASSLGGRGADTQYF.